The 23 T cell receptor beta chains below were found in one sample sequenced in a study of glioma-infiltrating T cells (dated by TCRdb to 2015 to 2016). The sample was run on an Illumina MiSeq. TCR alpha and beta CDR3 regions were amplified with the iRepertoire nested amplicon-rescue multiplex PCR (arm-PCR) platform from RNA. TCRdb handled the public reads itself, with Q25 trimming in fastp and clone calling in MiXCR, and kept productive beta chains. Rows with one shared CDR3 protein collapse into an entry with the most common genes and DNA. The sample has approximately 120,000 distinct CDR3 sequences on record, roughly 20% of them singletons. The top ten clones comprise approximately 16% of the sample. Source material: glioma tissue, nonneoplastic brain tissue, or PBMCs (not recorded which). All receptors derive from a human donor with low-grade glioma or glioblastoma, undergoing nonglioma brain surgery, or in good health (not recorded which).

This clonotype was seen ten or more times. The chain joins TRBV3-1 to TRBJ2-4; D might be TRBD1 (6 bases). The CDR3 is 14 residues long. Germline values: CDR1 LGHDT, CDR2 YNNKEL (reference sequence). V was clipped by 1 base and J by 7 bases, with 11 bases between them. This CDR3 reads CASSQGTVENIQYF. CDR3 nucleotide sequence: TGTGCCAGCAGCCAAGGGACAGTAGAGAACATTCAGTACTTC. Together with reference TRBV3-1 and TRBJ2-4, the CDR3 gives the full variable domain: DTAVSQTPKYLVTQMGNDKSIKCEQNLGHDTMYWYKQDSKKFLKIMFSYNNKELIINETVPNRFSPKSPDKAHLNLHINSLELGDSAVYFCASSQGTVENIQYFGAGTRLSVL.

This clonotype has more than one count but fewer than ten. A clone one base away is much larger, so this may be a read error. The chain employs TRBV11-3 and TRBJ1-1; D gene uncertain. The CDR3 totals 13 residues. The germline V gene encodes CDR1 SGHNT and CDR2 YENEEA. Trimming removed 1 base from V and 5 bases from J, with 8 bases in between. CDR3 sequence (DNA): TGTGCCAGCAGCTTAGTTCTAGGGACTGAAGCTTTCTTT. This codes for CASSLVLGTEAFF.

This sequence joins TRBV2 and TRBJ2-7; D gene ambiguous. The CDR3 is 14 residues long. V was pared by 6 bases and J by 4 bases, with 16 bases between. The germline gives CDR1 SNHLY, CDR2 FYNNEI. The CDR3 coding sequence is TGTGCCAGCAGCTCCGGTGCTACACCGTACGAGCAGTACTTC. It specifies CASSSGATPYEQYF.

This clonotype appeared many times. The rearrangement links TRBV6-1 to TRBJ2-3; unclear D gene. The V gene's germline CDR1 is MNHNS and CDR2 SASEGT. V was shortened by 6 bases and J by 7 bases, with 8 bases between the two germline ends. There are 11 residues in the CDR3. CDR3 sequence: CASRGGNTQYF. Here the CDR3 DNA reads TGTGCCAGCAGGGGCGGAAATACGCAGTATTTT.

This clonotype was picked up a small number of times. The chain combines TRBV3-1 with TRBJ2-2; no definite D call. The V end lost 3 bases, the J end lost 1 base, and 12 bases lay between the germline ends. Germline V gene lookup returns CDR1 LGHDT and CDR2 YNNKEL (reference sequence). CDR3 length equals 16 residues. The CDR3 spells CASSHDSSWNTGELFF. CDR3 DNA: TGTGCCAGCAGCCACGATAGTAGTTGGAACACCGGGGAGCTGTTTTTT.

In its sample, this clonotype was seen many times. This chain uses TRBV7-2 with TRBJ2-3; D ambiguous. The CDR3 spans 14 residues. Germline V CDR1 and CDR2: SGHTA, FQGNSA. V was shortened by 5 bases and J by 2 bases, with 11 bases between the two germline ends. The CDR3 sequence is CASSTNFHTDTQYF. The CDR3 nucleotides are TGTGCCAGCAGCACAAATTTCCACACAGATACGCAGTATTTT.

The CDR3 sequence is CASSFDPPAAGANVLTF. CDR3 DNA sequence: TGTGCCAGCAGCTTTGACCCCCCGGCGGCCGGGGCCAACGTCCTGACTTTC. The chain is built from TRBV5-4 and TRBJ2-6; D not resolved. Germline CDR1 is SGHNT and CDR2 is YYREEE (reference sequence). Trimming stripped 2 bases from V and 4 bases from J, with 16 bases between. The CDR3 extends over 17 amino acids.

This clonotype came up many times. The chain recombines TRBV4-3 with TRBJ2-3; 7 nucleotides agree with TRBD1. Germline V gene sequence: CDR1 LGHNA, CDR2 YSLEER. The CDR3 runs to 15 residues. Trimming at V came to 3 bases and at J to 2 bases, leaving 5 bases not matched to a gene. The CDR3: CASSHGQDNTDTQYF. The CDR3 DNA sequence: TGCGCCAGCAGCCACGGACAGGATAACACAGATACGCAGTATTTT.

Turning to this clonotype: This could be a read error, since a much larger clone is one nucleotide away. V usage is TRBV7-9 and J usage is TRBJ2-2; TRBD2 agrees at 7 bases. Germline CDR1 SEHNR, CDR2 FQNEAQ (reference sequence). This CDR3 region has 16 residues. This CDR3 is CASSLITSEYNGEPFF. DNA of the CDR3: TGTGCCAGCAGCTTAATAACTAGCGAGTACAACGGGGAGCCGTTTTTT.

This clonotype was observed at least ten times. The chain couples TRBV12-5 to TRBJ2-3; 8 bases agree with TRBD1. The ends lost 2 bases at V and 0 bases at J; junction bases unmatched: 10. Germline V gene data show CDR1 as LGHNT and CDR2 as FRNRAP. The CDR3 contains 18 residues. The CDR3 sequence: CASGLTLTGTGSTDTQYF. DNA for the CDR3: TGTGCTAGTGGTTTGACCCTTACCGGGACAGGTAGCACAGATACGCAGTATTTT.

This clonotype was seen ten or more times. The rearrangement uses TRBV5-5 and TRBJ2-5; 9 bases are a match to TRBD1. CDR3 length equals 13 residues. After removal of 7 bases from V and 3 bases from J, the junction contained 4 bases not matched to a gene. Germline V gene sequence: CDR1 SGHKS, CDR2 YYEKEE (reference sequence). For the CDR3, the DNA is TGTGCCAGCCGGGACAGGGACGAAGAGACCCAGTACTTC. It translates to CASRDRDEETQYF. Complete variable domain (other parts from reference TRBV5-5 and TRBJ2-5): DAGVTQSPTHLIKTRGQQVTLRCSPISGHKSVSWYQQVLGQGPQFIFQYYEKEERGRGNFPDRFSARQFPNYSSELNVNALLLGDSALYLCASRDRDEETQYFGPGTRLLVL.

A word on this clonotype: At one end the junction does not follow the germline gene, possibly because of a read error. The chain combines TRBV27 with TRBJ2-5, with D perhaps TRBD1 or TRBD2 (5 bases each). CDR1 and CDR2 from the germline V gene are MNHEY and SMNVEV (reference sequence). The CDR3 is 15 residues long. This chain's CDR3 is CASSLVGTSQETRYF. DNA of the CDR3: TGTGCCAGCAGTTTAGTAGGGACGTCCCAAGAGACCCGGTACTTC.

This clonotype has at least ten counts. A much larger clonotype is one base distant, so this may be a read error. The CDR3: CTSKMSGSYNEQFF. The CDR3 DNA reads as TGTACCAGCAAAATGAGCGGGAGTTACAATGAGCAGTTCTTC. J is TRBJ2-1 and V is TRBV6-1; 8 bases fit TRBD2. There are 14 residues in the CDR3. From germline, CDR1 is MNHNS and CDR2 SASEGT.

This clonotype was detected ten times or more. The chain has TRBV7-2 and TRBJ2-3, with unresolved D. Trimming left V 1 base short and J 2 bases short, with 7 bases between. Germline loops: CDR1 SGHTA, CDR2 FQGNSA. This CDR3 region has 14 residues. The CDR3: CASSLGPITDTQYF. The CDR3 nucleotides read TGTGCCAGCAGCTTAGGCCCGATCACAGATACGCAGTATTTT. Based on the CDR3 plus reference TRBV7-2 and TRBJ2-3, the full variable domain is GAGVSQSPSNKVTEKGKDVELRCDPISGHTALYWYRQSLGQGLEFLIYFQGNSAPDKSGLPSDRFSAERTGGSVSTLTIQRTQQEDSAVYLCASSLGPITDTQYFGPGTRLTVL.

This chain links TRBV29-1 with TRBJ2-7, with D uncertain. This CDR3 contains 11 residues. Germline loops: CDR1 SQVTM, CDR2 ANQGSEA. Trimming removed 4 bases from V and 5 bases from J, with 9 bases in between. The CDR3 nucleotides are TGCAGCGTTGCCATTTTTCACGAGCAGTACTTC. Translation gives CSVAIFHEQYF.

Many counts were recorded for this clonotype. The CDR3 nucleotides read TGTGCCAGCAGTTCCCCGACTAGCGGGAGGGGGTCCTACGAGCAGTACTTC. It yields the protein CASSSPTSGRGSYEQYF. This rearrangement joins TRBV28 to TRBJ2-7, with 14 bases fitting TRBD2. After removal of 4 bases from V and 1 base from J, the junction contained 6 bases not matched to a gene. CDR3 size: 17 residues. Looked up from germline, CDR1 is MDHEN and CDR2 is SYDVKM. The full variable domain, with the rest looked up from reference TRBV28 and TRBJ2-7, is DVKVTQSSRYLVKRTGEKVFLECVQDMDHENMFWYRQDPGLGLRLIYFSYDVKMKEKGDIPEGYSVSREKKERFSLILESASTNQTSMYLCASSSPTSGRGSYEQYFGPGTRLTVT.

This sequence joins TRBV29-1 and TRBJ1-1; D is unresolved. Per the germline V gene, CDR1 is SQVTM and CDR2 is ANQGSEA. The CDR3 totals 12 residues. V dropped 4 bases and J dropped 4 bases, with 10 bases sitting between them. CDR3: CSVAPGSTEAFF. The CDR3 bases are TGCAGCGTTGCCCCCGGTTCCACTGAAGCTTTCTTT. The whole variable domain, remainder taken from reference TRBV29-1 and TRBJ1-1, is SAVISQKPSRDICQRGTSLTIQCQVDSQVTMMFWYRQQPGQSLTLIATANQGSEATYESGFVIDKFPISRPNLTFSTLTVSNMSPEDSSIYLCSVAPGSTEAFFGQGTRLTVV.

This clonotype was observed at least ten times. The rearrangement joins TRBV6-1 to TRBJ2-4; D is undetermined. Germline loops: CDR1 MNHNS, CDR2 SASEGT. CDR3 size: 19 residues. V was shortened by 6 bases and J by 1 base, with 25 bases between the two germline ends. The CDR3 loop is CASRNPYILPWTAKNIQYF. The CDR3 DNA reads TGTGCCAGCAGGAACCCCTACATACTCCCTTGGACCGCCAAAAACATTCAGTACTTC.

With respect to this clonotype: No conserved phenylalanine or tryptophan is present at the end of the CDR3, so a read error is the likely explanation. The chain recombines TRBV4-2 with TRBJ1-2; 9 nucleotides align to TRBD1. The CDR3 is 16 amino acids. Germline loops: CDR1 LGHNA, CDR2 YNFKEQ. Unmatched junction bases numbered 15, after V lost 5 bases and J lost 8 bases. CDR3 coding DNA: TGTGCCAGCAGCGAAGTTGACAGGGGGGAAACGGGGGGCTACACCGTC. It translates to CASSEVDRGETGGYTV.

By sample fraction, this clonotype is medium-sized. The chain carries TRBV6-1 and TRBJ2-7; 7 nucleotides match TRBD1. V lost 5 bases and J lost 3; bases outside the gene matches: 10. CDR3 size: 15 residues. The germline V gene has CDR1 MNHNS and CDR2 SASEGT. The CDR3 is CASSQTGTALYEQYF. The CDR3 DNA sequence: TGTGCCAGCAGTCAGACCGGGACAGCCCTCTACGAGCAGTACTTC.

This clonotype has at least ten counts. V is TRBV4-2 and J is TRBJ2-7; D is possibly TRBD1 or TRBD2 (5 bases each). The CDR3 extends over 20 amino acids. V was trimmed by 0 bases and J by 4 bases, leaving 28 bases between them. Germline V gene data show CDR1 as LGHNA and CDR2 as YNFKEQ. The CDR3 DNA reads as TGTGCCAGCAGCCAAGATAATCAGGGAAATCGGAGGATTGGCGATTACGAGCAGTACTTC. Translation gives CASSQDNQGNRRIGDYEQYF.

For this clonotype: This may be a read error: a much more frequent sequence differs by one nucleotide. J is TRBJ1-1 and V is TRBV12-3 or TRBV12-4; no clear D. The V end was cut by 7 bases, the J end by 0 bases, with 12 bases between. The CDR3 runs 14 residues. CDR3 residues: CASTEDGVNTEAFF. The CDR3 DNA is TGTGCCAGCACCGAGGACGGTGTGAACACTGAAGCTTTCTTT.

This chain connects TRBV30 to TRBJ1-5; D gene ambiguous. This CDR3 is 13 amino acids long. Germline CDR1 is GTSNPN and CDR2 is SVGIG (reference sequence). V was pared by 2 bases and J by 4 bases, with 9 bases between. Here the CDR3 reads CAWSLQENQPQHF. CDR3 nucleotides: TGTGCCTGGAGTTTGCAGGAAAATCAGCCCCAGCATTTT. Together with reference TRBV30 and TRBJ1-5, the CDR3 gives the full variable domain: SQTIHQWPATLVQPVGSPLSLECTVEGTSNPNLYWYRQAAGRGLQLLFYSVGIGQISSEVPQNLSASRPQDRQFILSSKKLLLSDSGFYLCAWSLQENQPQHFGDGTRLSIL.